The 14 T cell receptor beta chains presented below share a single source sample, sequenced in a study of CD8 T cells in ankylosing spondylitis. TCRdb analysed the 5' RACE reads with MiXCR anew, one entry per CDR3 protein. This sample carries 100,000 or so distinct CDR3 sequences, around 8.3% of them seen once, and the ten largest clones take over 25%. Findings and limits, study-wide: Blood of patients with ankylosing spondylitis appeared to be characterized by a TCR beta motif of eight or nine highly homologous variants.

The antigens these receptors bind are not known. Input material: blood, either unsorted or a sorted T cell fraction (not recorded which). These receptors came from a male donor with ankylosing spondylitis.

The rearrangement uses TRBV29-1 and TRBJ2-1, with 14 bases fitting TRBD2. Trimming took 7 bases from V and 8 from J; bases not matched to a gene: 13. Germline lookup yields CDR1 SQVTM and CDR2 ANQGSEA. This CDR3 spans 16 amino acids. The CDR3 DNA sequence: TGCAGCGCCCGGACTAGCGGGAGGTGGGGAATGGATGAGCAGTTCTTC. It specifies CSARTSGRWGMDEQFF.

The table lists this clonotype with many counts. The rearrangement links TRBV29-1 to TRBJ1-2; D is possibly TRBD1 (5 bases). This CDR3 is built from 13 residues. Per the germline V gene, CDR1 is SQVTM and CDR2 is ANQGSEA. V gave up 7 bases and J gave up 4 bases, with 16 bases separating them. DNA for the CDR3: TGCAGCGCCCGGGACGGATATCTCTATGGCTACACCTTC. It specifies CSARDGYLYGYTF.

There are a few counts of this clonotype. The chain combines TRBV7-9 with TRBJ2-7; D tentatively fits TRBD1 or TRBD2 (5 bases each). The CDR3 spans 11 residues. Trimming left V 7 bases short and J 5 bases short, with 9 bases between. Germline-derived CDR1 and CDR2 are SEHNR and FQNEAQ (reference sequence). The CDR3 loop reads CASTWGNEQYF. For the CDR3, the DNA is TGTGCCAGCACCTGGGGGAACGAGCAGTACTTC.

This clonotype occurred many times. The chain recombines TRBV12-3 or TRBV12-4 with TRBJ2-7; 8 bases are a match to TRBD1. V trimming: 3 bases; J trimming: 6 bases; junction bases outside the gene matches: 4. The CDR3 sequence is 13 residues long. The CDR3 region is CASSFGQGAEQYF. The CDR3 coding sequence is TGTGCCAGCAGTTTCGGACAGGGAGCCGAGCAGTACTTC.

This clonotype was seen many times. The chain uses TRBV19 and TRBJ2-4, with TRBD2 as a possible D gene (5 bases). The germline V gene encodes CDR1 LNHDA and CDR2 SQIVND (reference sequence). The CDR3 extends over 16 amino acids. The V gene lost 5 bases and the J gene lost 0 bases, with 14 bases spanning the gap. The CDR3: CASSPGRTLAKNIQYF. The CDR3 bases are TGTGCCAGTAGTCCCGGACGGACTCTAGCCAAAAACATTCAGTACTTC.

This CDR3 is CASSILGGTDTQYF. The CDR3 DNA sequence: TGTGCCAGTAGTATACTAGGCGGCACAGATACGCAGTATTTT. The V and J genes are TRBV19 and TRBJ2-3; D call uncertain. V was clipped by 2 bases and J by 1 base, with 7 bases between them. The CDR3 length is 14 residues. CDR1 is LNHDA, CDR2 SQIVND, per germline (reference sequence). The variable domain in full, completed from reference TRBV19 and TRBJ2-3, reads DGGITQSPKYLFRKEGQNVTLSCEQNLNHDAMYWYRQDPGQGLRLIYYSQIVNDFQKGDIAEGYSVSREKKESFPLTVTSAQKNPTAFYLCASSILGGTDTQYFGPGTRLTVL.

The rearrangement uses TRBV20-1 and TRBJ2-2, with no clear D. The V gene's germline CDR1 is DFQATT and CDR2 SNEGSKA (reference sequence). V lost 6 bases, J lost 4 bases, and 15 bases lay in between. The CDR3 has 14 residues. CDR3: CSASIRRRTGELFF. The CDR3 coding sequence is TGCAGTGCATCCATCAGGCGCCGCACCGGGGAGCTGTTTTTT.

Many counts were recorded for this clonotype. The chain couples TRBV27 to TRBJ2-1, with TRBD2 identical over 14 bases. V trimming: 5 bases; J trimming: 7 bases; junction bases outside the gene matches: 4. Germline V gene lookup returns CDR1 MNHEY and CDR2 SMNVEV (reference sequence). The CDR3 totals 15 residues. For the CDR3, the DNA is TGTGCCAGCAGTCCCGGGACTAGCGGGAGTAATGAGCAGTTCTTC. Residues: CASSPGTSGSNEQFF.

This clonotype was observed a few times. This sequence joins TRBV6-1 and TRBJ1-2; D is uncertain. V was clipped by 3 bases and J by 5 bases, with 10 bases between them. The CDR3 runs 13 residues. Germline V gene sequence: CDR1 MNHNS, CDR2 SASEGT. The CDR3 region is CASSDGLTYGYTF. The CDR3 region has the DNA TGTGCCAGCAGTGATGGTTTAACTTATGGCTACACCTTC.

This rearrangement joins TRBV27 to TRBJ2-1; TRBD2 matches 11 bases. In germline, CDR1 is MNHEY, CDR2 SMNVEV (reference sequence). The CDR3 is 14 amino acids. Trimming cost V 10 bases and J 7 bases; bases outside gene matches: 9. The CDR3 loop reads CATGLAGGQNEQFF. The CDR3 coding sequence is TGTGCCACCGGTTTAGCGGGAGGGCAAAATGAGCAGTTCTTC.

This clonotype was recorded many times. The chain joins TRBV7-2 to TRBJ2-3, with D hard to call. Trimming stripped 5 bases from V and 2 bases from J, with 14 bases between. This CDR3 is 15 amino acids long. The germline gives CDR1 SGHTA, CDR2 FQGNSA. CDR3 DNA: TGTGCCAGCAGCGCCACGTCTCTACCCACAGATACGCAGTATTTT. Encoded protein: CASSATSLPTDTQYF.

This clonotype was recorded at least ten times. The rearrangement uses TRBV12-3 or TRBV12-4 and TRBJ2-2, with no clear D. This CDR3 is built from 14 residues. Trimming took 4 bases from V and 4 from J, leaving 10 bases between them. CDR3 sequence (DNA): TGTGCCAGCAGTTCTGAGAGGTCCACCGGGGAGCTGTTTTTT. Amino acids: CASSSERSTGELFF.

This clonotype came up many times. The chain couples TRBV27 to TRBJ1-1; D perhaps matches TRBD1 (5 bases). Germline V gene sequence: CDR1 MNHEY, CDR2 SMNVEV (reference sequence). The CDR3 extends over 14 amino acids. V gave up 3 bases and J gave up 1 base, with 9 bases separating them. DNA of the CDR3: TGTGCCAGCAGTTTGTTAGGGACGAACACTGAAGCTTTCTTT. Amino acid sequence: CASSLLGTNTEAFF.

This clonotype has ten or more counts. V and J are TRBV7-9 and TRBJ2-1; 8 bases are shared with TRBD2. Trimming removed 4 bases from V and 10 bases from J; junction bases left unmatched: 15. This CDR3 spans 16 amino acids. Germline CDR1 SEHNR, CDR2 FQNEAQ (reference sequence). CDR3: CASSSAGGDLAYEQFF. CDR3 nucleotide sequence: TGTGCCAGCAGCTCGGCCGGGGGGGATTTAGCTTACGAGCAGTTCTTC.